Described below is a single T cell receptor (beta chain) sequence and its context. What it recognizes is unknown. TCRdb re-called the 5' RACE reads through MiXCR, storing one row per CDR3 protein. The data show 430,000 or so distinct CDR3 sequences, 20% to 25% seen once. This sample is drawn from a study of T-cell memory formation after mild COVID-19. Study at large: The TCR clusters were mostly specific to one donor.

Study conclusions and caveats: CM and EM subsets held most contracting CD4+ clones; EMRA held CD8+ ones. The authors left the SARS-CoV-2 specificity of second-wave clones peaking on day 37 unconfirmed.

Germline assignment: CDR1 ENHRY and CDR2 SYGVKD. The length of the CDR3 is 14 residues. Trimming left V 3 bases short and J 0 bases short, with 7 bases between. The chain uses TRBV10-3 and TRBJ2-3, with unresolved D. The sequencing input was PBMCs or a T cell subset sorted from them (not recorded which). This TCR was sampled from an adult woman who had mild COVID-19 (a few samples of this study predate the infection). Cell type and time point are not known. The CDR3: CAISDPGSTDTQYF. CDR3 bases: TGTGCCATCAGTGACCCCGGGAGCACAGATACGCAGTATTTT.